Listed below are T cell receptor beta chains from one sample, sequenced in a study of T cell responses to AZD1222 COVID-19 vaccine. Assay used: immunoSEQ multiplex PCR; TCRdb lists only in-frame clones, some missing. Altogether tens of thousands of clones are present, 89% being singletons, with the ten largest covering approximately 9.3%. The sample consisted of peripheral blood, taken 28 days after the second AZD1222 dose. Receptor source: an adult who received the AZD1222 COVID-19 vaccine. Both conserved end residues are part of each CDR3. Fields, in order: clone size, V gene, J gene, CDR3 protein. Part of the rows lack a size; the others show once, few, many or a class for expanded clones.

>NA|TRBV11-2|TRBJ1-4
CASSLKGALEKLFF
>NA|TRBV20-1|TRBJ2-7
CSAPMVLEQYF
>NA|TRBV28|TRBJ1-2
CASSISVDYGYTF
>NA|TRBV9|TRBJ2-1
CASSVAGGNHEQFF
>NA|TRBV7-6|TRBJ1-1
CASSLLTLMDTEAFF
>NA|TRBV6-5|TRBJ1-1
CASGEEGGYTEAFF
>NA|TRBV5-6|TRBJ2-7
CASSLWARRGTLYEQYF
>NA|TRBV7-6|TRBJ2-1
CASSRRDREVSRNEQFF
>NA|TRBV2|TRBJ1-1
CASSPGLPNTEAFF
>NA|TRBV20-1|TRBJ2-7
CSARRQQEQYF
>NA|TRBV7-9|TRBJ1-2
CASSSKPTDCRIYGYTF
>NA|TRBV7-9|TRBJ2-3
CASSSPQDSYTDTQYF
>NA|TRBV2|TRBJ1-2
CASKDRGRAYGYTF
>NA|TRBV27|TRBJ2-1
CASSLLTSGADNEQFF
>NA|TRBV30|TRBJ1-5
CAWSSGAGQPQHF
>NA|TRBV2|TRBJ2-7
CASSVGFSYEQYF
>NA|TRBV29-1|TRBJ1-5
CSVRMSNQPQHF
>NA|TRBV7-2|TRBJ1-1
CASSLVVGRGNTEAFF
>NA|TRBV9|TRBJ1-6
CASSVVEDSPLHF
>NA|TRBV10-2|TRBJ2-7
CASSDLHGQGSYEQYF
>few|TRBV7-9|TRBJ1-5
CASSSDSSNQPQHF
>NA|TRBV5-6|TRBJ2-3
CASSLVRGIDTQYF
>NA|TRBV19|TRBJ1-5
CASSQGSNQPQHF
>NA|TRBV7-2|TRBJ2-1
CASSFPSGGTSYNEQFF
>NA|TRBV6-2/TRBV6-3|TRBJ1-1
CASSPLAGVTEAFF
>once|TRBV3-1/TRBV3-2|TRBJ2-2
CASSHTGGTGELFF
>NA|TRBV4-2|TRBJ2-3
CASSQGLAGDVTQYF
>NA|TRBV4-3|TRBJ1-5
CASSQDPYRAGNQPQHF
>NA|TRBV11-3|TRBJ1-3
CASSFNGNTIYF
>NA|TRBV5-5|TRBJ2-2
CASSPLRGGKTGELFF
>NA|TRBV5-1|TRBJ2-3
CASSSGLAGGRSTDTQYF
>NA|TRBV11-2|TRBJ1-2
CASSSSRTGIYGYTF
>few|TRBV7-6|TRBJ2-3
CASSSPRGTADTQYF
>NA|TRBV30|TRBJ2-3
CAQTGQADTQYF
>NA|TRBV18|TRBJ2-2
CASSPAGGSTGELFF
>NA|TRBV27|TRBJ1-2
CASSSNWTPYGYTF
>NA|TRBV5-4|TRBJ2-5
CASSLGPHQYF
>NA|TRBV7-8|TRBJ2-2
CASSLYGTGELFF
>once|TRBV27|TRBJ2-3
CASSFDWGTDTQYF
>NA|TRBV4-1|TRBJ2-5
CASSQESAAGRETQYF
>NA|TRBV19|TRBJ1-1
CASHLYGGATKNTEAFF
>NA|TRBV2|TRBJ1-5
CASSEVGRQPQHF
>NA|TRBV19|TRBJ2-3
CASSLLAGSSTDTQYF
>NA|TRBV7-2|TRBJ2-7
CASSLDSGRASYEQYF
>NA|TRBV6-2/TRBV6-3|TRBJ1-6
CASSYAAIRDSPLHF
>once|TRBV19|TRBJ1-2
CASSSLLWTGENGYTF
>NA|TRBV7-8|TRBJ2-7
CASSLTGPNEQYF
>NA|TRBV4-2|TRBJ1-1
CASSQGSGWEAFF
>once|TRBV9|TRBJ2-6
CASTQGRGANVLTF
>NA|TRBV7-9|TRBJ1-5
CASSLGGPSNQPQHF
>NA|TRBV6-5|TRBJ1-2
CASRGPGTYYGYTF
>NA|TRBV9|TRBJ2-2
CASSVAGGIGELFF
>NA|TRBV9|TRBJ2-1
CASSVGLRDLPINEQFF
>NA|TRBV19|TRBJ1-2
CARTGQGDYGYTF
>once|TRBV20-1|TRBJ1-1
CSASLDRPMNTEAFF
>once|TRBV11-3|TRBJ1-2
CASSLEGYPLQANYGYTF
>NA|TRBV19|TRBJ2-2
CASSILDTGELFF
>NA|TRBV10-3|TRBJ2-7
CAITSGTSYEQYF
>NA|TRBV20-1|TRBJ1-5
CSASGRMRQPQHF
>NA|TRBV7-2|TRBJ2-2
CASSAEGGTGELFF